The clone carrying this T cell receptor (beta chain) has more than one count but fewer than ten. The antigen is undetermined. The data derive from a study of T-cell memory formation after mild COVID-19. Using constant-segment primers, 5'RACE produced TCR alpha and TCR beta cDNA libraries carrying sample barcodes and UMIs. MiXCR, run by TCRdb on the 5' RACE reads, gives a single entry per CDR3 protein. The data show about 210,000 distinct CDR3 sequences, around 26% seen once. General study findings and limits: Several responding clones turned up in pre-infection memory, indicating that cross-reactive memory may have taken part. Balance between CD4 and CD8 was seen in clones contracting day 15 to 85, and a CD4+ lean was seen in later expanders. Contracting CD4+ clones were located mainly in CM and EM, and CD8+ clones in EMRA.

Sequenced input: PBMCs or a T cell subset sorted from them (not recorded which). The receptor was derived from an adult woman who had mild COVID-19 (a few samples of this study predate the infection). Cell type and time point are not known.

The CDR3 sequence: CASSHTTVANYEQYF. CDR3 DNA sequence: TGCGCCAGCAGCCATACGACGGTGGCTAACTACGAGCAGTACTTC. V usage is TRBV4-1 and J usage is TRBJ2-7; D call uncertain. CDR3 size: 15 residues. Looked up from germline, CDR1 is MGHRA and CDR2 is YSYEKL. Trimming removed 3 bases at V and 3 bases at J, with 15 bases between.